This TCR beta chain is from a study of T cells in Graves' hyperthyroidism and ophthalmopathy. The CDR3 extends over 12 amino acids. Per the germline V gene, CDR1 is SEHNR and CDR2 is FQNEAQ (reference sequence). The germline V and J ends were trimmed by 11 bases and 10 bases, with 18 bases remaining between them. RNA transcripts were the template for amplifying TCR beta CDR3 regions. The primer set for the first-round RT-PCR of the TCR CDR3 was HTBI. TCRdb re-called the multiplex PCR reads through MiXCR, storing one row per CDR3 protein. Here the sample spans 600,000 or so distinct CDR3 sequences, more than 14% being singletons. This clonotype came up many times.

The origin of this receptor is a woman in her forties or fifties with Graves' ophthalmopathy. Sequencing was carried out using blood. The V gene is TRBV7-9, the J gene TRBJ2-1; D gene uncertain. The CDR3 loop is CAFLNVGTEQFF. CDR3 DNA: TGTGCCTTCCTCAATGTAGGCACCGAGCAGTTCTTC.